Listed below are T cell receptor beta chains from one sample, sequenced in a study of vaccination effects on CD4 cells after COVID-19. Their antigens remain unidentified. The method was immunoSEQ multiplex PCR; TCRdb's version includes in-frame clones alone and lacks a portion of them. This sample carries 20,000 to 25,000 clones, roughly 79% of them seen once, and the ten largest clones take about 6%. The sample consisted of CD4+ T cells from PBMCs cultured with SARS-CoV-2 spike peptides, taken after COVID-19 vaccination. These TCRs come from a human donor who received a COVID-19 vaccine. Some clones in this sample may be carry-over from other donors' samples. The CDR3 runs from the conserved cysteine through the conserved F or W. The order of the fields is clone size, V gene, D gene, J gene, CDR3 DNA, CDR3 protein. A D gene is named only where the DNA matches it firmly. The listing skips clone size in some rows; elsewhere it reads once, few, many or a size class.

clone size: NA; V gene: TRBV6-1; D gene: TRBD2; J gene: TRBJ2-3; CDR3 DNA: TGTGCCAGCAGTGAGGGGGGGATAACAGATACGCAGTATTTT; CDR3 protein: CASSEGGITDTQYF
clone size: NA; V gene: TRBV30; D gene: TRBD1; J gene: TRBJ1-5; CDR3 DNA: TGTGCCTGGGGGACAGTAAATAGCAATCAGCCCCAGCATTTT; CDR3 protein: CAWGTVNSNQPQHF
clone size: NA; V gene: TRBV28; D gene: NA; J gene: TRBJ1-2; CDR3 DNA: TGTGCCAGCAGTTTACAGGGAATTGGCTACACCTTC; CDR3 protein: CASSLQGIGYTF
clone size: once; V gene: TRBV19; D gene: NA; J gene: TRBJ1-1; CDR3 DNA: TGTGCCAGTAGTCCCCGGCACACTGAAGCTTTCTTT; CDR3 protein: CASSPRHTEAFF
clone size: NA; V gene: TRBV18; D gene: NA; J gene: TRBJ2-2; CDR3 DNA: TGTGCCAGCTCACCAGCGTCGAACACCGGGGAGCTGTTTTTT; CDR3 protein: CASSPASNTGELFF
clone size: NA; V gene: TRBV18; D gene: NA; J gene: TRBJ1-2; CDR3 DNA: TGTGCCAGCTCGCTCCGGGACATATCAACAGCTAACTATGGCTACACCTTC; CDR3 protein: CASSLRDISTANYGYTF
clone size: NA; V gene: TRBV18; D gene: TRBD1; J gene: TRBJ2-3; CDR3 DNA: TGTGCCAGCTCGAAGCGACAGGGGAGAGGTACAGATACGCAGTATTTT; CDR3 protein: CASSKRQGRGTDTQYF
clone size: NA; V gene: TRBV6-2/TRBV6-3; D gene: TRBD1; J gene: TRBJ2-3; CDR3 DNA: TGTGCCAGCAGCGAGCCGGACAGGGGGGATACGCAGTATTTT; CDR3 protein: CASSEPDRGDTQYF
clone size: NA; V gene: TRBV18; D gene: TRBD1; J gene: TRBJ1-6; CDR3 DNA: TGTGCCACCCGCACAGGGGGCGGGGATAATTCACCCCTCCACTTT; CDR3 protein: CATRTGGGDNSPLHF
clone size: NA; V gene: TRBV27; D gene: NA; J gene: TRBJ1-6; CDR3 DNA: TGTGCCAGCAGCTTACGACCGCTTATTAATTCACCCCTCCACTTT; CDR3 protein: CASSLRPLINSPLHF
clone size: NA; V gene: TRBV30; D gene: NA; J gene: TRBJ1-2; CDR3 DNA: TGTGCCTGGAGGATCGCTGGGACGGCCGCCGTCGGCTACACCTTC; CDR3 protein: CAWRIAGTAAVGYTF
clone size: NA; V gene: TRBV12-5; D gene: NA; J gene: TRBJ1-6; CDR3 DNA: TGTGCTAGTGGTTTGGGGGGGGTCGCACCCCTCCACTTT; CDR3 protein: CASGLGGVAPLHF
clone size: NA; V gene: TRBV5-1; D gene: NA; J gene: TRBJ2-6; CDR3 DNA: TGCGCCAGCAGCTTGGGGGCATCTGGGGCCAACGTCCTGACTTTC; CDR3 protein: CASSLGASGANVLTF
clone size: once; V gene: TRBV2; D gene: NA; J gene: TRBJ1-1; CDR3 DNA: TGTGCCAGCAGAAGACAGGCTCTGAACACTGAAGCTTTCTTT; CDR3 protein: CASRRQALNTEAFF
clone size: NA; V gene: TRBV11-2; D gene: NA; J gene: TRBJ2-5; CDR3 DNA: TGTGCCAGCAGCTTAGGGGGGACAGCGGGAATAGGGACCCAGTACTTC; CDR3 protein: CASSLGGTAGIGTQYF
clone size: NA; V gene: TRBV18; D gene: TRBD1; J gene: TRBJ2-7; CDR3 DNA: TGTGCCAGCTCACCGTCAGGGGGTGATGAGCAGTACTTC; CDR3 protein: CASSPSGGDEQYF
clone size: NA; V gene: TRBV3-1/TRBV3-2; D gene: NA; J gene: TRBJ1-1; CDR3 DNA: TGTGCCAGCAGCCAAGTCAGGACGAACACTGAAGCTTTCTTT; CDR3 protein: CASSQVRTNTEAFF
clone size: NA; V gene: TRBV27; D gene: TRBD2; J gene: TRBJ2-3; CDR3 DNA: TGTGCCAGCAGTTTAGAGGGACTAGCAGGCCCTCCAGTCGATACGCAGTATTTT; CDR3 protein: CASSLEGLAGPPVDTQYF
clone size: NA; V gene: TRBV4-2; D gene: NA; J gene: TRBJ2-6; CDR3 DNA: TGTGCCAGCAGCCAAGAATTCGCGGGTTCTGGGGCCAACGTCCTGACTTTC; CDR3 protein: CASSQEFAGSGANVLTF
clone size: NA; V gene: TRBV28; D gene: TRBD1; J gene: TRBJ2-4; CDR3 DNA: TGTGCCAGCAGTACACCGGGACAGGGGGCTAACATTCAGTACTTC; CDR3 protein: CASSTPGQGANIQYF
clone size: NA; V gene: TRBV28; D gene: NA; J gene: TRBJ2-5; CDR3 DNA: TGTGCCAGCAGCCAGGGGGGAGGGGGACAGACCCAGTACTTC; CDR3 protein: CASSQGGGGQTQYF
clone size: NA; V gene: TRBV5-1; D gene: NA; J gene: TRBJ1-2; CDR3 DNA: TGCGCCAGCAGCCTACTTCTGGCGGAAGGCTACACCTTC; CDR3 protein: CASSLLLAEGYTF
clone size: NA; V gene: TRBV6-2/TRBV6-3; D gene: NA; J gene: TRBJ1-5; CDR3 DNA: TGTGCCAGCAGTTACGGTTCTCTAAGCAATCAGCCCCAGCATTTT; CDR3 protein: CASSYGSLSNQPQHF
clone size: NA; V gene: TRBV3-1/TRBV3-2; D gene: NA; J gene: TRBJ2-1; CDR3 DNA: TGTGCCAGCAGCCAAGACGTCCGGGGCGGCCTTCGGTTCTTC; CDR3 protein: CASSQDVRGGLRFF
clone size: NA; V gene: TRBV6-6; D gene: NA; J gene: TRBJ2-6; CDR3 DNA: TGTGCCAGCATTAGTTTCGCTGGGGCCAACGTCCTGACTTTC; CDR3 protein: CASISFAGANVLTF
clone size: NA; V gene: TRBV6-2/TRBV6-3; D gene: NA; J gene: TRBJ1-2; CDR3 DNA: TGTGCCAGCAGTTACGGGAGGAGGGAGAAGGACTATGGCTACACCTTC; CDR3 protein: CASSYGRREKDYGYTF
clone size: NA; V gene: TRBV4-2; D gene: NA; J gene: TRBJ2-1; CDR3 DNA: TGTGCCAGCAGCCAAGATACCCCTTCGGATGAGCAGTTCTTC; CDR3 protein: CASSQDTPSDEQFF
clone size: once; V gene: TRBV24-1; D gene: NA; J gene: TRBJ1-5; CDR3 DNA: TGTGCCACCAGTGACAGGGACGCTCAGCCCCAGCATTTT; CDR3 protein: CATSDRDAQPQHF
clone size: NA; V gene: TRBV7-2; D gene: NA; J gene: TRBJ2-5; CDR3 DNA: TGTGCCAGCAGCTCACCCAGGGCTGGCCAAGAGACCCAGTACTTC; CDR3 protein: CASSSPRAGQETQYF
clone size: NA; V gene: TRBV29-1; D gene: TRBD2; J gene: TRBJ2-1; CDR3 DNA: TGCAGCGTTGCGCGGGGGGGTTCCTACAATGAGCAGTTCTTC; CDR3 protein: CSVARGGSYNEQFF
clone size: NA; V gene: TRBV21-1; D gene: NA; J gene: TRBJ1-1; CDR3 DNA: TGTGCCAGCATCAATAATCGGAACACTGAAGCTTTCTTT; CDR3 protein: CASINNRNTEAFF
clone size: NA; V gene: TRBV6-5; D gene: TRBD1; J gene: TRBJ1-4; CDR3 DNA: TGTGCCAGCAGTTCGACAGGGGGGAACGAAAAACTGTTTTTT; CDR3 protein: CASSSTGGNEKLFF
clone size: NA; V gene: TRBV7-3; D gene: NA; J gene: TRBJ1-1; CDR3 DNA: TGTGCCAGCAGCGAAGGGAGTAACACTGAAGCTTTCTTT; CDR3 protein: CASSEGSNTEAFF
clone size: NA; V gene: TRBV18; D gene: NA; J gene: TRBJ1-5; CDR3 DNA: TGTGCCAGCACAAGACAGGTTTCTCAGCCCCAGCATTTT; CDR3 protein: CASTRQVSQPQHF
clone size: NA; V gene: TRBV19; D gene: NA; J gene: TRBJ1-3; CDR3 DNA: TGTGCCAGTAGTACAGGGCATTACGGGGACTCTGGAAACACCATATATTTT; CDR3 protein: CASSTGHYGDSGNTIYF
clone size: NA; V gene: TRBV14; D gene: NA; J gene: TRBJ2-5; CDR3 DNA: TGTGCCAGCAGCCAAGATAGTCCGCGGCAGATCCAAGAGACCCAGTACTTC; CDR3 protein: CASSQDSPRQIQETQYF
clone size: NA; V gene: TRBV28; D gene: NA; J gene: TRBJ2-2; CDR3 DNA: TGTGCCAGCAGCCCTTACACCGGGGAGCTGTTTTTT; CDR3 protein: CASSPYTGELFF
clone size: NA; V gene: TRBV5-4; D gene: TRBD1; J gene: TRBJ1-1; CDR3 DNA: TGTGCCAGCAGCTTTGGGGGGCGATCAACAGGGGGCACTGAAGCTTTCTTT; CDR3 protein: CASSFGGRSTGGTEAFF
clone size: NA; V gene: TRBV5-1; D gene: TRBD1; J gene: TRBJ2-3; CDR3 DNA: TGCGCCAGCAAACCCGGGACAGGGGCAAGCACAGATACGCAGTATTTT; CDR3 protein: CASKPGTGASTDTQYF